The rows below give T cell receptor beta chains drawn from one sample of a study of blood T cell repertoires in COVID-19. Assay: immunoSEQ multiplex PCR; the TCRdb copy retains only in-frame clones and omits some. This table holds 100,000 to 150,000 clones, over 70% found once. Sequenced: peripheral blood. The source of these receptors is a woman aged 45 to 65 with acute or convalescent COVID-19. Each CDR3 is given with its conserved first and last residue. The D gene is left open where the match is weak. For some rows the clone size is stated as once, few or many, or as a class when expanded; others skip it.

V gene	J gene	D gene	clone size	CDR3 protein	CDR3 DNA
TRBV7-3	TRBJ1-1	NA	NA	CASSLYSIGRNTEAFF	TGTGCCAGCAGCCTATACAGTATTGGGAGGAACACTGAAGCTTTCTTT
TRBV24-1	TRBJ2-1	TRBD1	NA	CATSDDRGKFF	TGTGCCACCAGTGATGACAGGGGAAAGTTCTTC
TRBV6-5	TRBJ2-7	TRBD1	NA	CASRDRDWLLGQYF	TGTGCCAGCAGAGACAGGGATTGGTTACTAGGGCAGTACTTC
TRBV2	TRBJ2-1	NA	NA	CASNTRDEQFF	TGTGCCAGCAATACACGGGATGAGCAGTTCTTC
TRBV20-1	TRBJ1-5	TRBD1	NA	CSASGTGYDQPQHF	TGCAGTGCTAGTGGGACAGGTTATGATCAGCCCCAGCATTTT
TRBV28	TRBJ2-7	TRBD1	NA	CASRGTGKGYEQYF	TGTGCCAGCAGGGGGACAGGGAAGGGGTATGAGCAGTACTTC
TRBV6-1	TRBJ2-3	TRBD2	NA	CASSESAGGADTQYF	TGTGCCAGCAGTGAATCAGCGGGGGGGGCAGATACGCAGTATTTT
TRBV4-2	TRBJ2-2	NA	NA	CASSQDHSGELFF	TGTGCCAGCAGCCAAGATCACTCCGGGGAGCTGTTTTTT
TRBV30	TRBJ2-4	NA	NA	CAWRPTGHLKNIQYF	TGTGCCTGGAGGCCAACGGGACATCTCAAAAACATTCAGTACTTC
TRBV18	TRBJ2-3	NA	NA	CASSSTGGASTDTQYF	TGTGCCAGCTCTTCCACCGGGGGTGCTAGCACAGATACGCAGTATTTT
TRBV3-1/TRBV3-2	TRBJ2-7	TRBD1	few	CASSQDTGGLEQYF	TGTGCCAGCAGCCAAGATACAGGGGGCCTCGAGCAGTACTTC
TRBV24-1	TRBJ1-4	NA	NA	CATSARDRPEKLFF	TGTGCCACCAGTGCCAGAGACAGGCCTGAAAAACTGTTTTTT
TRBV11-2	TRBJ2-1	TRBD2	NA	CASSLVRGRKNEQFF	TGTGCCAGCAGCTTAGTCCGCGGGAGAAAGAATGAGCAGTTCTTC
TRBV2	TRBJ2-1	TRBD2	NA	CASSESREGEQFF	TGTGCCAGCAGTGAATCCAGGGAGGGTGAGCAGTTCTTC
TRBV19	TRBJ1-2	TRBD1	NA	CASSIAGQGTSYGYTF	TGTGCCAGTAGTATTGCGGGACAGGGGACCTCGTATGGCTACACCTTC
TRBV11-2	TRBJ2-7	NA	NA	CASSLGRQGYEQYF	TGTGCCAGCAGCTTAGGTCGTCAGGGCTACGAGCAGTACTTC
TRBV14	TRBJ1-2	TRBD1	NA	CASSRFDRGPPGYTF	TGTGCCAGCAGCCGCTTCGACAGGGGCCCCCCTGGCTACACCTTC
TRBV4-2	TRBJ2-7	TRBD2	NA	CASSQGSPGLAGVREQYF	TGTGCCAGCAGCCAAGGAAGTCCGGGACTAGCGGGAGTCCGCGAGCAGTACTTC
TRBV5-1	TRBJ2-7	TRBD2	NA	CASSFEAGGLDGEQYF	TGCGCCAGCAGCTTCGAAGCGGGGGGCCTCGATGGCGAGCAGTACTTC
TRBV6-6	TRBJ1-2	NA	NA	CASRLRTARGYGYTF	TGTGCCAGCAGGCTTAGGACCGCAAGAGGGTATGGCTACACCTTC
TRBV13	TRBJ1-1	NA	NA	CASSFRQVTMNTEAFF	TGTGCCAGCAGCTTCCGACAGGTGACTATGAACACTGAAGCTTTCTTT
TRBV7-2	TRBJ1-1	TRBD1	many	CASSYRGGRNTEAFF	TGTGCCAGCAGCTACAGGGGAGGACGGAACACTGAAGCTTTCTTT
TRBV9	TRBJ2-5	NA	once	CASSPPLGGSAQETQYF	TGTGCCAGCAGTCCTCCATTGGGAGGTTCCGCCCAAGAGACCCAGTACTTC
TRBV9	TRBJ1-2	NA	NA	CASSVGQGYGYTF	TGTGCCAGCAGCGTAGGCCAGGGCTATGGCTACACCTTC
TRBV10-1	TRBJ1-4	NA	NA	CASSRVVGEDEKLFF	TGCGCCAGCTCTCGAGTGGTAGGGGAGGATGAAAAACTGTTTTTT
TRBV6-6	TRBJ1-4	TRBD1	NA	CASTHRGLGEKLFF	TGTGCCAGCACGCACAGGGGGTTAGGTGAAAAACTGTTTTTT
TRBV7-8	TRBJ2-7	TRBD2	NA	CASSSTSGVREQYF	TGTGCCAGCAGTTCCACTAGCGGGGTGAGGGAGCAGTACTTC
TRBV21-1	TRBJ1-1	NA	NA	CASSKDPVGGRGLETFF	TGTGCCAGCAGCAAAGACCCAGTGGGGGGTAGGGGTCTAGAGACTTTCTTT
TRBV20-1	TRBJ2-1	NA	NA	CSASAVSSYNEQFF	TGCAGTGCTAGTGCGGTTAGCTCCTACAATGAGCAGTTCTTC
TRBV10-3	TRBJ1-1	NA	NA	CAIRQGGNTEAFF	TGTGCCATCAGACAGGGCGGGAACACTGAAGCTTTCTTT
TRBV5-5	TRBJ2-1	TRBD1	NA	CASSRTGKDNEQFF	TGTGCCAGCAGTAGGACAGGGAAAGACAATGAGCAGTTCTTC
TRBV6-1	TRBJ2-1	TRBD2	NA	CASSEYSGNEQFF	TGTGCCAGCAGTGAATATAGCGGGAATGAGCAGTTCTTC
TRBV18	TRBJ2-7	NA	NA	CASSPMQGIRTPYEQYF	TGTGCCAGCTCACCGATGCAGGGGATAAGAACCCCCTACGAGCAGTACTTC
TRBV19	TRBJ1-2	TRBD1	once	CASSSRQGFRGYGYTF	TGTGCCAGTAGTTCGCGACAGGGGTTCAGGGGCTATGGCTACACCTTC
TRBV19	TRBJ1-5	TRBD1	NA	CASSRSGQGTNQPQHF	TGTGCCAGTAGTCGGTCGGGACAGGGTACCAATCAGCCCCAGCATTTT
TRBV7-8	TRBJ2-2	TRBD2	NA	CASSRRTSGGANTGELFF	TGTGCCAGCAGCCGACGGACTAGCGGGGGGGCCAACACCGGGGAGCTGTTTTTT
TRBV5-1	TRBJ2-5	TRBD2	NA	CASSYRTSGVETQYF	TGCGCCAGCAGCTACCGGACTAGCGGGGTGGAGACCCAGTACTTC
TRBV6-4	TRBJ2-3	NA	few	CASSDSAGTDTQYF	TGTGCCAGCAGTGACTCAGCTGGCACAGATACGCAGTATTTT